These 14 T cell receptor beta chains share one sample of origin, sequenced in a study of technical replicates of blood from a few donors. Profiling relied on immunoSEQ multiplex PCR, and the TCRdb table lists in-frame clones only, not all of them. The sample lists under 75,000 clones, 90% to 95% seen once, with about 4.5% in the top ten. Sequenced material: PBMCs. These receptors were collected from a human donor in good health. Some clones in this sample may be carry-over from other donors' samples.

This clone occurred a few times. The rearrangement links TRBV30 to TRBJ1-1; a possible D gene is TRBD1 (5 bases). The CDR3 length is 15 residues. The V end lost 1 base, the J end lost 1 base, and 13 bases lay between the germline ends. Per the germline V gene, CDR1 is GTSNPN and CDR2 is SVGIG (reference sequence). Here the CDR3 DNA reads TGTGCCTGGAGTGGACAGATAGTATCGAACACTGAAGCTTTCTTT. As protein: CAWSGQIVSNTEAFF.

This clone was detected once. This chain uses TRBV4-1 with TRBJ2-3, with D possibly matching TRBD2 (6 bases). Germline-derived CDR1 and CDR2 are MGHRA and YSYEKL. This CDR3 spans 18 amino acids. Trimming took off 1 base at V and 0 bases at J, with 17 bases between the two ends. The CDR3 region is CASSQGVGSGGSTDTQYF. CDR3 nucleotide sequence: TGCGCCAGCAGCCAAGGGGTTGGTAGTGGGGGGAGCACAGATACGCAGTATTTT.

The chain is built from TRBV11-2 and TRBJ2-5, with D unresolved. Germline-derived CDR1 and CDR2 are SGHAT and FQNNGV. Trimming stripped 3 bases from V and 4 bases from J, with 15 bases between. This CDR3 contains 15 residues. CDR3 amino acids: CASSLGPGNGETQYF. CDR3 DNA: TGTGCCAGCAGCTTGGGTCCAGGCAATGGAGAGACCCAGTACTTC. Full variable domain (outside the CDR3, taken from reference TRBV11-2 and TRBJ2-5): EAGVAQSPRYKIIEKRQSVAFWCNPISGHATLYWYQQILGQGPKLLIQFQNNGVVDDSQLPKDRFSAERLKGVDSTLKIQPAKLEDSAVYLCASSLGPGNGETQYFGPGTRLLVL.

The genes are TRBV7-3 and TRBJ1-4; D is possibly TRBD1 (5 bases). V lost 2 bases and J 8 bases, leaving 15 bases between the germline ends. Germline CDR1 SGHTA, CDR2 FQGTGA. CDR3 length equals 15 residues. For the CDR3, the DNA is TGTGCCAGCAGCTTATATGGGGGGGTAGGGGAAAAACTGTTTTTT. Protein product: CASSLYGGVGEKLFF.

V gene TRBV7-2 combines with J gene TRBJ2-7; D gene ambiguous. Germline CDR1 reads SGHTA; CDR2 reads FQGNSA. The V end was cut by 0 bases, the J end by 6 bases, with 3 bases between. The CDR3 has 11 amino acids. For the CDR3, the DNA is TGTGCCAGCAGCTTAGCCATCGAGCAGTACTTC. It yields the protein CASSLAIEQYF.

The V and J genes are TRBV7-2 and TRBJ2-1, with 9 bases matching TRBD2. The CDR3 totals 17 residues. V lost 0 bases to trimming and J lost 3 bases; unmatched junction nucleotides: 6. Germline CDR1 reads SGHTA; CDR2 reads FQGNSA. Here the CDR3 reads CASSLARSGGHYNEQFF. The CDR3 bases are TGTGCCAGCAGCTTAGCGCGGAGCGGGGGGCACTACAATGAGCAGTTCTTC.

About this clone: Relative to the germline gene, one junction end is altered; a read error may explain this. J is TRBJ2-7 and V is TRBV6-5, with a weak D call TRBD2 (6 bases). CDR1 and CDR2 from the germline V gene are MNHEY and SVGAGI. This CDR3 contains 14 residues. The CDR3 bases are TGTGCCAGCAGTTATAGGAGGGGCTCCGACGAGCAGTACTTC. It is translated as CASSYRRGSDEQYF.

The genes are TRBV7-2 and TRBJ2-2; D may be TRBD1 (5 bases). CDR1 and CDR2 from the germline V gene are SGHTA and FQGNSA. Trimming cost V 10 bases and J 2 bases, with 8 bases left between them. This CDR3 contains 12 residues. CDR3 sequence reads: CATDRNTGELFF. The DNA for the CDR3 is TGTGCCACTGACAGAAACACCGGGGAGCTGTTTTTT.

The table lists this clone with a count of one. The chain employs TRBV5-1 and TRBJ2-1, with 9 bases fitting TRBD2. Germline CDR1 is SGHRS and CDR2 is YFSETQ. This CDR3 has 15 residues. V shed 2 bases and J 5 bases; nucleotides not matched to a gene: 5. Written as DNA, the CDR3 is TGCGCCAGCAGCTTACGACTAGCGGAGAACAATGAGCAGTTCTTC. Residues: CASSLRLAENNEQFF.

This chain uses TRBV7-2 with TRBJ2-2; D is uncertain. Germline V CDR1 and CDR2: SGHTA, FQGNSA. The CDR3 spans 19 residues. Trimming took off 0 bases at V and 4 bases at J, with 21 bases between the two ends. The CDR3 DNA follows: TGTGCCAGCAGCTTAGCGCCGACTCCCCCTGGGTATAGCACCGGGGAGCTGTTTTTT. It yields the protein CASSLAPTPPGYSTGELFF.

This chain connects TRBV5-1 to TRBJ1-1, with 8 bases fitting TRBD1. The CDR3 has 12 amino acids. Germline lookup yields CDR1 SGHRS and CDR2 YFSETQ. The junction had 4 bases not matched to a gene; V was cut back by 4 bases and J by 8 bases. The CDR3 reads CASSRGTGEAFF. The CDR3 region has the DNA TGCGCCAGCAGCAGGGGGACAGGAGAAGCTTTCTTT.

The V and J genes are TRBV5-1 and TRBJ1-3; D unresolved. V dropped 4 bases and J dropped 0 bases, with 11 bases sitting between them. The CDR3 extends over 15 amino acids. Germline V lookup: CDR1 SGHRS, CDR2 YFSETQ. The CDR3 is CASSASGRSGNTIYF. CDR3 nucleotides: TGCGCCAGCAGCGCCAGCGGACGCTCTGGAAACACCATATATTTT.

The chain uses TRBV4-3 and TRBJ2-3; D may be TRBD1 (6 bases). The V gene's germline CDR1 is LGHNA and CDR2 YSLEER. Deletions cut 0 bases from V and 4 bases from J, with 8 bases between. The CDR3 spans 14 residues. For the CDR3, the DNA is TGCGCCAGCAGCCAAGACAGGGGAGCAGATACGCAGTATTTT. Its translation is CASSQDRGADTQYF.

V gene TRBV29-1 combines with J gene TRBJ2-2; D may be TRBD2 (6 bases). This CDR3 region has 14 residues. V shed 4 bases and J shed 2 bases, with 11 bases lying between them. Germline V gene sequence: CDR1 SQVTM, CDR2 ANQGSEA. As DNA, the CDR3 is TGCAGCGTTGTAATGGGACTTAACACCGGGGAGCTGTTTTTT. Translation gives CSVVMGLNTGELFF.